What follows are 26 T cell receptor beta chains derived from one specimen sequenced in a study of T cells in Graves' hyperthyroidism and ophthalmopathy. RNA transcripts served as the template for amplifying TCR beta CDR3 regions. An initial round of RT-PCR targeting the TCR CDR3 relied on the HTBI primer set. TCRdb re-derived calls from the multiplex PCR reads in MiXCR, one entry per CDR3 protein. This sample has some 350,000 distinct CDR3 sequences; roughly 13% occur once, and the top ten carry around 32%. Material: blood. The receptors were gathered from a woman between 35 and 50 years old with Graves' ophthalmopathy.

Ten or more counts support this clonotype. The chain joins TRBV5-5 to TRBJ1-6; D is ambiguous. The CDR3 is 13 amino acids. Per germline, CDR1 SGHKS and CDR2 YYEKEE (reference sequence). Trimming removed 4 bases at V and 8 bases at J, with 10 bases between. The CDR3, as DNA: TGTGCCAGCAGCAAAAAACTCGATTCACCCCTCCACTTT. It codes for CASSKKLDSPLHF.

This clonotype was seen repeatedly, ten times or more. For the CDR3, the DNA is TGTGCCAGCAGTCCTATAGCGGGTACGCCCAATGAGCAGTTCTTC. Its translation: CASSPIAGTPNEQFF. The gene calls are TRBV27 and TRBJ2-1; TRBD2 matches at 7 bases. Germline V gives CDR1 MNHEY, CDR2 SMNVEV (reference sequence). V was clipped by 5 bases and J by 6 bases; unmatched bases: 10. The CDR3 covers 15 residues.

This clonotype was observed many times. The gene calls are TRBV12-3 or TRBV12-4 and TRBJ2-7, with TRBD2 as a possible D gene (6 bases). V was pared by 1 base and J by 0 bases, with 19 bases between. The CDR3 sequence is 18 residues long. The CDR3 sequence is CASSLGGFGTLSSYEQYF. The DNA of the CDR3 is TGTGCCAGCAGTTTAGGGGGATTCGGGACTTTGAGCTCCTACGAGCAGTACTTC.

Of note for this clonotype: The conserved closing phenylalanine or tryptophan is absent in this CDR3, likely reflecting a read error. The chain joins TRBV6-2 or TRBV6-3 to TRBJ1-2, with D unresolved. Trimming removed 0 bases at V and 4 bases at J, with 9 bases between. Germline loops: CDR1 MNHEY, CDR2 SVGEGT. The CDR3 totals 14 residues. The CDR3 sequence is CASSYSAASYGYTL. CDR3 nucleotide sequence: TGTGCCAGCAGTTACTCGGCAGCTAGCTATGGCTACACCCTC.

This clonotype was counted between two and nine times. The chain has TRBV20-1 and TRBJ1-2; the D gene is possibly TRBD1 (5 bases). Germline assignment: CDR1 DFQATT and CDR2 SNEGSKA (reference sequence). Trimming removed 0 bases at V and 5 bases at J, with 22 bases between. The CDR3 consists of 17 residues. The CDR3: CSARDLRGTGLGYGYTF. The CDR3, as DNA: TGCAGTGCTAGAGATCTAAGGGGAACAGGCCTGGGATATGGCTACACCTTC.

As concerns this clonotype: This may be a read error: a much more frequent sequence differs by one nucleotide. The chain has TRBV7-9 and TRBJ2-1; 8 bases fit TRBD2. With the DNA end fitting TRBJ2-7 better, the J assignment may be wrong. The CDR3 length is 15 residues. Germline V gene sequence: CDR1 SEHNR, CDR2 FQNEAQ (reference sequence). The CDR3 nucleotides are TGTGCCAGCAGCCCCAACAGCGGGGGATACAATGAGCAGTACTTC. Protein: CASSPNSGGYNEQYF.

In its sample, this clonotype was seen many times. V gene TRBV28 combines with J gene TRBJ1-2; D gene unclear. This CDR3 comprises 11 residues. CDR1 and CDR2 from the germline V gene are MDHEN and SYDVKM. The V and J ends lost 3 bases and 6 bases respectively, with 5 bases between them. The DNA of the CDR3 is TGTGCCAGCAGTTTGAGGGATGGCTACACCTTC. It yields the protein CASSLRDGYTF.

The table lists this clonotype with many counts. The chain employs TRBV24-1 and TRBJ2-1; D not certain. The V gene's germline CDR1 is KGHDR and CDR2 SFDVKD. With 1 base removed from V and 5 bases from J, the gap between germline ends came to 17 bases. The CDR3 is made up of 17 amino acids. The CDR3 is CATSDFRFGGRNNEQFF. CDR3 DNA: TGTGCCACCAGTGATTTTCGTTTTGGCGGAAGAAACAATGAGCAGTTCTTC.

As to this clonotype: A much larger clone differs by one base, so this may be a read error. This chain uses TRBV3-1 with TRBJ2-7, with a possible D match to TRBD1 (5 bases). This CDR3 region has 13 residues. V dropped 4 bases and J dropped 9 bases, with 16 bases sitting between them. Looked up from germline, CDR1 is LGHDT and CDR2 is YNNKEL (reference sequence). Here the CDR3 reads CASSLGLWGVQYF. Written as DNA, the CDR3 is TGTGCCAGCAGCCTAGGGCTGTGGGGCGTGCAGTACTTC.

This clonotype showed up many times. The chain joins TRBV4-1 to TRBJ1-2; no clear D gene. V lost 0 bases and J 4 bases, leaving 9 bases between the germline ends. CDR1 and CDR2 (germline): MGHRA, YSYEKL. The length of the CDR3 is 14 residues. CDR3 loop: CASSQDSAGYGYTF. The CDR3 nucleotides are TGCGCCAGCAGCCAAGATTCGGCAGGCTATGGCTACACCTTC.

This clonotype came up many times. This rearrangement joins TRBV12-3 or TRBV12-4 to TRBJ1-1; 9 nucleotides agree with TRBD1. CDR3 size: 14 residues. After removal of 6 bases from V and 3 bases from J, the junction contained 5 bases not matched to a gene. The DNA for the CDR3 is TGTGCCAGCAGGTACAGGGGGCGGGACACTGAAGCTTTCTTT. Encoded protein: CASRYRGRDTEAFF.

This clonotype was detected ten times or more. The chain links TRBV6-2 or TRBV6-3 to TRBJ2-3; 10 nucleotides align to TRBD2. This CDR3 is 16 amino acids long. The germline V gene has CDR1 MNHEY and CDR2 SVGEGT. V trimming: 2 bases; J trimming: 1 base; junction bases outside the gene matches: 3. The CDR3 region has the DNA TGTGCCAGCAGTTACCGTACTAGCGGGGGCACAGATACGCAGTATTTT. Residues: CASSYRTSGGTDTQYF.

This clonotype was seen a handful of times. The rearrangement uses TRBV30 and TRBJ1-1; D is undetermined. The CDR3 sequence is 18 residues long. Germline CDR1 GTSNPN, CDR2 SVGIG (reference sequence). Trimming took 4 bases from V and 3 from J, leaving 27 bases between them. The CDR3: CAWTRGIGVYGEDTEAFF. DNA for the CDR3: TGTGCCTGGACTCGGGGAATCGGCGTCTATGGGGAGGACACTGAAGCTTTCTTT.

V usage is TRBV11-3 and J usage is TRBJ1-1; D not resolved. This CDR3 has 13 residues. The germline gives CDR1 SGHNT, CDR2 YENEEA. The V gene lost 4 bases and the J gene lost 4 bases, with 10 bases spanning the gap. The chain's CDR3 is CASSSFGLTEAFF. For the CDR3, the DNA is TGTGCCAGCAGCTCCTTCGGACTCACTGAAGCTTTCTTT.

This clonotype was observed a single time. This chain connects TRBV18 to TRBJ2-1; 12 bases line up with TRBD2. Losses at the gene ends were 5 bases for V and 12 bases for J; bases not matched to a gene: 14. This CDR3 region has 16 residues. Germline V gene lookup returns CDR1 KGHSH and CDR2 LQKENI. CDR3 in DNA: TGTGCCAGCTCAGAACGGTCGGAACTAGCGGGAGGAGCGCAGTTCTTC. Residues: CASSERSELAGGAQFF.

With regard to this clonotype: This could be a read error, since a much larger clone is one nucleotide away. The chain couples TRBV19 to TRBJ2-1; tentative D call: TRBD2 (6 bases). This CDR3 contains 16 residues. The germline V gene encodes CDR1 LNHDA and CDR2 SQIVND (reference sequence). The CDR3 region is CASSISRGSSYSEQFF. CDR3 DNA: TGTGCCAGTAGTATCTCACGGGGGAGCTCCTACAGTGAGCAGTTCTTC. The variable domain in full, with the rest retrieved from reference TRBV19 and TRBJ2-1, is DGGITQSPKYLFRKEGQNVTLSCEQNLNHDAMYWYRQDPGQGLRLIYYSQIVNDFQKGDIAEGYSVSREKKESFPLTVTSAQKNPTAFYLCASSISRGSSYSEQFFGPGTRLTVL.

The sample holds many counts of this clonotype. The genes are TRBV20-1 and TRBJ1-2; D might be TRBD1 (5 bases). The V gene's germline CDR1 is DFQATT and CDR2 SNEGSKA (reference sequence). V lost 3 bases and J 4 bases, leaving 21 bases between the germline ends. This CDR3 comprises 16 residues. In DNA form, the CDR3 reads TGCAGTGCTAGCCTTGCCGCGGCGGGGCTGATCTATGGCTACACCTTC. Its protein product is CSASLAAAGLIYGYTF.

This clonotype was counted ten times or more. V gene TRBV28 combines with J gene TRBJ1-5; tentative D call: TRBD1 (5 bases). CDR1 MDHEN and CDR2 SYDVKM come from the germline V gene. The CDR3 spans 14 residues. V was pared by 5 bases and J by 4 bases, with 12 bases between. CDR3 DNA: TGTGCCAGCAGTGAAGACAGCCTTAATCAGCCCCAGCATTTT. This codes for CASSEDSLNQPQHF.

A few counts support this clonotype. V is TRBV18 and J is TRBJ2-2, with 8 bases matching TRBD1. The junction had 7 bases not matched to a gene; V was cut back by 2 bases and J by 5 bases. Germline loops: CDR1 KGHSH, CDR2 LQKENI. The length of the CDR3 is 16 residues. As DNA, the CDR3 is TGTGCCAGCTCACCAAGGACAGGGATTGTAACCGGGGAGCTGTTTTTT. It specifies CASSPRTGIVTGELFF.

This clonotype appeared many times. The rearrangement uses TRBV2 and TRBJ2-4; 9 nucleotides match TRBD1. The CDR3 has 15 amino acids. J lost 7 bases, V lost 2 bases, and 6 bases had no gene match. Per the germline V gene, CDR1 is SNHLY and CDR2 is FYNNEI. The CDR3 sequence is CASSETDRGRNIQYF. In DNA form, the CDR3 reads TGTGCCAGCAGTGAAACGGACAGGGGTCGGAACATTCAGTACTTC.

This clonotype was seen at least ten times. J is TRBJ2-7 and V is TRBV29-1, with 7 bases identical to TRBD2. The CDR3 is made up of 16 amino acids. The J segment lost 2 bases and the V segment lost 6 bases, leaving 16 bases of the junction unmatched. CDR1 is SQVTM, CDR2 ANQGSEA, per germline. CDR3 protein: CSVTSFGLAEAYEQYF. In nucleotides, the CDR3 is TGCAGCGTCACATCTTTCGGGCTAGCGGAGGCCTACGAGCAGTACTTC.

This clonotype was observed at least ten times. The chain uses TRBV28 and TRBJ2-5; 8 nucleotides align to TRBD2. V lost 6 bases, J lost 1 base, and 7 bases stayed unmatched. This CDR3 region has 15 residues. Looked up from germline, CDR1 is MDHEN and CDR2 is SYDVKM. CDR3 residues: CASSYGLAGQETQYF. The CDR3 coding sequence is TGTGCCAGCAGCTACGGGCTAGCGGGCCAAGAGACCCAGTACTTC.

This clonotype was seen ten or more times. The chain uses TRBV2 and TRBJ2-3; the D gene is possibly TRBD1 (6 bases). V was pared by 2 bases and J by 0 bases, with 12 bases between. CDR3 length equals 16 residues. Germline-derived CDR1 and CDR2 are SNHLY and FYNNEI. The CDR3 bases are TGTGCCAGCAGTGAACAGGGACAACCTAGCACAGATACGCAGTATTTT. Protein product: CASSEQGQPSTDTQYF.

There are many counts of this clonotype. The CDR3 loop reads CASMRNTEAFF. Here the CDR3 DNA reads TGTGCCAGCATGCGTAACACTGAAGCTTTCTTT. J is TRBJ1-1 and V is TRBV12-3 or TRBV12-4; no clear D gene. The V and J ends lost 7 bases and 2 bases respectively, with 5 bases between them. This CDR3 is 11 amino acids long.

This clonotype was detected many times. The V and J genes are TRBV12-3 or TRBV12-4 and TRBJ2-7, with 11 nucleotides matching TRBD2. V lost 1 base, J lost 2 bases, and 4 bases stayed unmatched. This CDR3 spans 16 amino acids. As DNA, the CDR3 is TGTGCCAGCAGTTTAGGCACTAGCGGGAGACCCTACGAGCAGTACTTC. The encoded protein is CASSLGTSGRPYEQYF.

The table lists this clonotype with a few counts. The chain is built from TRBV6-1 and TRBJ1-2; 7 nucleotides align to TRBD1. The trim removed 8 bases at V and 4 bases at J, leaving 7 bases unmatched. The CDR3 is 13 residues long. The germline CDR1 and CDR2 sequences are MNHNS and SASEGT. As DNA, the CDR3 is TGTGCCAGCTGGGCAGGGGGGACCTATGGCTACACCTTC. Its translation: CASWAGGTYGYTF.